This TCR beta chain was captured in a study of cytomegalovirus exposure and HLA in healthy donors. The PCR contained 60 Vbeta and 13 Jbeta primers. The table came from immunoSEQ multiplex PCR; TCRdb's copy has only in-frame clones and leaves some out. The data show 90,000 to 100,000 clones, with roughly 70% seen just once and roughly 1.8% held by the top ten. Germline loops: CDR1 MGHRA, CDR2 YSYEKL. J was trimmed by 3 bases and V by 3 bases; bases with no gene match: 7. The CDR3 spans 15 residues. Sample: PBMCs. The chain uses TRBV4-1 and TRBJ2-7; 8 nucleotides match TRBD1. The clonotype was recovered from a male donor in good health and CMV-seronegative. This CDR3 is CASSQMVTGDYEQYF. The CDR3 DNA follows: TGCGCCAGCAGCCAGATGGTGACAGGGGACTACGAGCAGTACTTC.